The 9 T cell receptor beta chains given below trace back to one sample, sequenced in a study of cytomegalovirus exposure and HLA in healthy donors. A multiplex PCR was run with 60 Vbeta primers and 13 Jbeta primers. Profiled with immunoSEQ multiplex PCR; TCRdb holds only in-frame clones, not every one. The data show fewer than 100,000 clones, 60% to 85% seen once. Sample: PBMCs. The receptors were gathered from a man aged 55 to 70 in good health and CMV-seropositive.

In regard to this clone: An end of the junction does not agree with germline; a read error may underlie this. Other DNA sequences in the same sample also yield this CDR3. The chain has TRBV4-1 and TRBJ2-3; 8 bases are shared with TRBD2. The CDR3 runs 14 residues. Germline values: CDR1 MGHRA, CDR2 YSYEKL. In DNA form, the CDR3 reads TGCGCTAGCAGCCAACTAGCGGGCACAGATACGCAGTATTTT. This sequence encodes CASSQLAGTDTQYF.

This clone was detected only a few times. The CDR3 nucleotides are TGTGCCAGCACCAGGGACAGGGAGCAAGAAAAACTGTTTTTT. Translating it yields CASTRDREQEKLFF. This rearrangement joins TRBV7-9 to TRBJ1-4, with 9 bases that match TRBD1. The CDR3 is made up of 14 amino acids. Germline trimming cut 7 bases from V and 8 bases from J; bases unmatched to any gene: 8. Germline-derived CDR1 and CDR2 are SEHNR and FQNEAQ (reference sequence).

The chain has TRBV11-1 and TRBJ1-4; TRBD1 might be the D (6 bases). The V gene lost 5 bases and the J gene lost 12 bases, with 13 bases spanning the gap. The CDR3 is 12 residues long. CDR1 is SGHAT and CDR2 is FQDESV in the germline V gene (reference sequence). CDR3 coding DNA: TGTGCCAGCAGCCGACCCGCAGGGGAACTGTTTTTT. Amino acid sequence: CASSRPAGELFF.

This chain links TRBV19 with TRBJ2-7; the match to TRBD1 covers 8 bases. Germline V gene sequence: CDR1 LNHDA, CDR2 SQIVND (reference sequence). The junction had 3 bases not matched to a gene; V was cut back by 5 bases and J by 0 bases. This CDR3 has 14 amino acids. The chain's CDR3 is CASSAGQVSYEQYF. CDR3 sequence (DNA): TGTGCCAGTAGTGCGGGACAGGTCTCCTACGAGCAGTACTTC.

CDR3 DNA sequence: TGCGCCAGCAGCCAAGATAGGACGGCGGGGGCGGGGCAGTTCTTC. Amino acid sequence: CASSQDRTAGAGQFF. This rearrangement joins TRBV4-1 to TRBJ2-1; D is perhaps TRBD2 (7 bases). Trimming pared 0 bases from V and 12 bases from J, leaving 18 bases between. The CDR3 runs 15 residues. Germline V lookup: CDR1 MGHRA, CDR2 YSYEKL.

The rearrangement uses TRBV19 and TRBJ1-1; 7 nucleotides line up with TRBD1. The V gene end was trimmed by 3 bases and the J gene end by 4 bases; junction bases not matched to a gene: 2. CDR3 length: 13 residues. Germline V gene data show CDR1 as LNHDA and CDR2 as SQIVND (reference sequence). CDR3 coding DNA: TGTGCCAGTAGTATCGGGACAGCCACTGAAGCTTTCTTT. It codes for CASSIGTATEAFF.

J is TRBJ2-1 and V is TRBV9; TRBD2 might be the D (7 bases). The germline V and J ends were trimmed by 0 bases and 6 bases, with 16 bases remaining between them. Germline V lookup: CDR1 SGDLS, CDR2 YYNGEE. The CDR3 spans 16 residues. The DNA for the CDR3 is TGTGCCAGCAGCGTAGGGGGGGCTAGCGGAAGCAATGAGCAGTTCTTC. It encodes CASSVGGASGSNEQFF. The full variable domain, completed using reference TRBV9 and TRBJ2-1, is DSGVTQTPKHLITATGQRVTLRCSPRSGDLSVYWYQQSLDQGLQFLIQYYNGEERAKGNILERFSAQQFPDLHSELNLSSLELGDSALYFCASSVGGASGSNEQFFGPGTRLTVL.

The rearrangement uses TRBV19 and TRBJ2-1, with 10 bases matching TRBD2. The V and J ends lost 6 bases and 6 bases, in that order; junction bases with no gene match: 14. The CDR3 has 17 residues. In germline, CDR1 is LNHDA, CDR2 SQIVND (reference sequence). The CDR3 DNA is TGTGCCAGTAGATACGATAAGGTGACTAGCGGGTTCAATGAGCAGTTCTTC. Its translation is CASRYDKVTSGFNEQFF.

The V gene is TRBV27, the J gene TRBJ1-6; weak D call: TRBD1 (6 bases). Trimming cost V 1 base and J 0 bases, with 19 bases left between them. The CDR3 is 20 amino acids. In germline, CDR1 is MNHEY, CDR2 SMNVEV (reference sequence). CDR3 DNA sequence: TGTGCCAGCAGTTTATTAGGCACTCAAAGGGGGAGCTCCTATAATTCACCCCTCCACTTT. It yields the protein CASSLLGTQRGSSYNSPLHF.